This T cell receptor (beta chain) stems from a study of CD8 T cells in ankylosing spondylitis. Study findings and constraints: Several highly homologous variants made up a TCR beta motif, and this motif appeared characteristic of ankylosing spondylitis blood. As reported, disease-linked clones showed significant enrichment in matched ankylosing spondylitis synovial fluid.

This CDR3 spans 14 amino acids. The V end lost 6 bases, the J end lost 7 bases, and 18 bases lay between the germline ends. As the method for making TCR beta libraries, quantitative 5'-RACE with molecular barcodes was used. MiXCR, run by TCRdb on the 5' RACE reads, gives a single entry per CDR3 protein. Of around 91,000 distinct CDR3 sequences listed, just under 9% are singletons. In regard to this clonotype: The antigen remains undetermined.

This TCR was recovered from a male donor with ankylosing spondylitis. The V call is TRBV12-3 or TRBV12-4, the J call TRBJ1-1; D remains unclear. Sequenced input: blood, either unsorted or a sorted T cell fraction (not recorded which). The CDR3 coding sequence is TGTGCCAGCAGCCCGGTGGGGATCGGAGGTGAAGCTTTCTTT. Translation gives CASSPVGIGGEAFF.